These 23 T cell receptor beta chains came from one sample sequenced in a study of T cells in localized non-small cell lung cancer. Here immunoSEQ multiplex PCR was the method, and the copy in TCRdb shows in-frame clones only, minus some. Of roughly 58,000 clones listed, roughly 79% are singletons. The sequencing here drew on PBMCs, taken before any cancer treatment. These receptors were collected from a man between 40 and 69 years old with stage II lung adenocarcinoma.

This chain uses TRBV7-6 with TRBJ1-5; TRBD1 is a possible D gene (6 bases). The CDR3 contains 15 residues. V was pared by 1 base and J by 3 bases, with 10 bases between. CDR1 SGHVS and CDR2 FNYEAQ come from the germline V gene. DNA of the CDR3: TGTGCCAGCAGCTTAGGTCAGGGGAACAATCAGCCCCAGCATTTT. Its translation: CASSLGQGNNQPQHF.

The rearrangement uses TRBV2 and TRBJ2-2; maybe TRBD1 (6 bases). V shed 8 bases and J shed 2 bases, with 12 bases lying between them. From germline, CDR1 is SNHLY and CDR2 FYNNEI. The CDR3 contains 14 residues. The CDR3 DNA reads TGTGCCAGCGGACAGTACTTCAACACCGGGGAGCTGTTTTTT. Amino acids: CASGQYFNTGELFF.

The chain links TRBV6-5 to TRBJ2-7; TRBD1 or TRBD2 may be the D gene (5 bases each). From germline, CDR1 is MNHEY and CDR2 SVGAGI. The V gene lost 8 bases and the J gene lost 5 bases, with 16 bases spanning the gap. The CDR3 spans 13 residues. Here the CDR3 reads CASRRDGFDEQYF. CDR3 nucleotides: TGTGCCAGCCGAAGGGACGGATTCGACGAGCAGTACTTC.

This chain uses TRBV11-3 with TRBJ2-7; TRBD1 aligns across 9 bases. V lost 0 bases, J lost 5 bases, and 8 bases stayed unmatched. The germline V gene encodes CDR1 SGHNT and CDR2 YENEEA. CDR3 length equals 16 residues. The CDR3 region is CASSLDGNRGLHEQYF. As DNA, the CDR3 is TGTGCCAGCAGCTTAGATGGGAACAGGGGGCTGCACGAGCAGTACTTC.

This chain uses TRBV4-1 with TRBJ2-3; 10 bases agree with TRBD1. Germline CDR1 and CDR2: MGHRA and YSYEKL. The CDR3 contains 15 residues. Losses at the gene ends were 4 bases for V and 4 bases for J; bases not matched to a gene: 5. The CDR3 DNA follows: TGCGCCAGCAGCCTAAATGACAGGGGGCCAGATACGCAGTATTTT. Its translation is CASSLNDRGPDTQYF.

The V and J genes are TRBV4-3 and TRBJ2-7, with D maybe TRBD1 (5 bases). The CDR3 covers 16 residues. V was trimmed by 0 bases and J by 3 bases, leaving 15 bases between them. Germline CDR1 reads LGHNA; CDR2 reads YSLEER. The CDR3 here is CASSQDDSGIFYEQYF. As DNA, the CDR3 is TGCGCCAGCAGCCAAGATGATTCAGGGATTTTCTACGAGCAGTACTTC.

The chain recombines TRBV5-1 with TRBJ2-7; D is perhaps TRBD1 or TRBD2 (6 bases each). Germline V gene sequence: CDR1 SGHRS, CDR2 YFSETQ. The CDR3 covers 16 residues. The V and J ends lost 2 bases and 0 bases respectively, with 15 bases between them. DNA for the CDR3: TGCGCCAGCAGCTTAGGAGGGGGGCCGACCTCCTACGAGCAGTACTTC. Amino acids: CASSLGGGPTSYEQYF. The full variable domain, rest sourced from reference TRBV5-1 and TRBJ2-7, is KAGVTQTPRYLIKTRGQQVTLSCSPISGHRSVSWYQQTPGQGLQFLFEYFSETQRNKGNFPGRFSGRQFSNSRSEMNVSTLELGDSALYLCASSLGGGPTSYEQYFGPGTRLTVT.

The V gene is TRBV4-3, the J gene TRBJ2-1, with 8 bases identical to TRBD2. J gave up 4 bases and V 2 bases, and 4 bases lay outside the gene matches. Germline-derived CDR1 and CDR2 are LGHNA and YSLEER. The length of the CDR3 is 15 residues. CDR3 bases: TGCGCCAGCAGCCAAAAAAGCGGGAGTTACAATGAGCAGTTCTTC. Translation gives CASSQKSGSYNEQFF.

The V call is TRBV6-1, the J call TRBJ2-5; D gene unclear. This CDR3 contains 14 residues. Germline V gives CDR1 MNHNS, CDR2 SASEGT. Trimming took 1 base from V and 2 from J, leaving 8 bases between them. The DNA for the CDR3 is TGTGCCAGCAGTGAAGTTACAGCTCAAGAGACCCAGTACTTC. It encodes CASSEVTAQETQYF.

The J gene is TRBJ1-1, the V gene TRBV7-6, with D possibly matching TRBD1 (5 bases). CDR1 and CDR2 (germline): SGHVS, FNYEAQ. Trimming stripped 5 bases from V and 4 bases from J, with 11 bases between. The CDR3 has 13 residues. The CDR3 nucleotides read TGTGCCAGCAGCGCGCAGGGTGCCACTGAAGCTTTCTTT. This gives the protein CASSAQGATEAFF.

The CDR3 bases are TGTGCCATCAGTGGGGACAGGGGGGAAGCTTTCTTT. Protein product: CAISGDRGEAFF. The chain recombines TRBV10-3 with TRBJ1-1; 11 nucleotides line up with TRBD1. The CDR3 is 12 residues long. Germline CDR1 reads ENHRY; CDR2 reads SYGVKD. J was trimmed by 8 bases and V by 4 bases; bases with no gene match: 0.

The rearrangement links TRBV10-3 to TRBJ2-2; 7 bases agree with TRBD1. CDR1 is ENHRY and CDR2 is SYGVKD in the germline V gene. V gave up 10 bases and J gave up 1 base; unmatched junction bases: 9. CDR3 length equals 15 residues. The CDR3 is CATLNGTVNTGELFF. The CDR3 DNA reads TGTGCCACTCTAAACGGGACAGTGAACACCGGGGAGCTGTTTTTT.

This rearrangement joins TRBV6-6 to TRBJ1-2; tentatively, D is TRBD1 (5 bases). Germline CDR1 reads MNHNY; CDR2 reads SVGAGI (reference sequence). V dropped 8 bases and J dropped 5 bases, with 9 bases sitting between them. The CDR3 covers 11 residues. Written as DNA, the CDR3 is TGTGCCAGCGAGGCAGGGTATGGCTACACCTTC. This codes for CASEAGYGYTF.

CDR3: CASSVGEGVPPYEQYF. CDR3 bases: TGTGCCAGCAGCGTAGGCGAGGGAGTGCCCCCCTACGAGCAGTACTTC. The chain combines TRBV9 with TRBJ2-7, with D maybe TRBD2 (5 bases). CDR3 length equals 16 residues. V was cut by 0 bases and J by 2 bases, with 15 bases left in between. CDR1 is SGDLS, CDR2 YYNGEE, per germline.

The rearrangement uses TRBV7-9 and TRBJ2-7, with 7 bases fitting TRBD1. In germline, CDR1 is SEHNR, CDR2 FQNEAQ (reference sequence). V lost 6 bases and J lost 2; bases outside the gene matches: 10. This CDR3 is built from 15 residues. In nucleotides, the CDR3 is TGTGCCAGCAGTTTCGATTTGACAGGGCCCTACGAGCAGTACTTC. This translates into CASSFDLTGPYEQYF.

V and J are TRBV2 and TRBJ2-3; unclear D gene. The CDR3 is 14 amino acids. Trimming took off 5 bases at V and 2 bases at J, with 11 bases between the two ends. CDR1 and CDR2 from the germline V gene are SNHLY and FYNNEI. CDR3 sequence: CASSLDPFTDTQYF. The CDR3 DNA reads TGTGCCAGCAGTCTGGACCCCTTCACAGATACGCAGTATTTT.

The count of this clone is one. CDR3 in amino acids: CASMTGTSVNTGELFF. CDR3 nucleotides: TGCGCCAGCATGACCGGGACTAGCGTCAACACCGGGGAGCTGTTTTTT. The chain carries TRBV5-1 and TRBJ2-2, with 10 bases identical to TRBD2. With V trimmed by 6 bases and J by 2 bases, 7 bases remained unmatched. In germline, CDR1 is SGHRS, CDR2 YFSETQ. The CDR3 sequence is 16 residues long.

The V call is TRBV11-2, the J call TRBJ1-2; possible D gene TRBD1, 5 bases. Germline loops: CDR1 SGHAT, CDR2 FQNNGV. Between the trimmed V and J ends, which lost 0 bases and 4 bases, there was a span of 12 bases. This CDR3 has 15 residues. CDR3 in amino acids: CASSLDPRAFYGYTF. CDR3 in DNA: TGTGCCAGCAGCTTAGATCCCAGGGCTTTCTATGGCTACACCTTC.

The chain's CDR3 is CSVVPDTNTDTQYF. CDR3 sequence (DNA): TGCAGCGTTGTCCCGGACACAAACACAGATACGCAGTATTTT. V gene TRBV29-1 combines with J gene TRBJ2-3; D perhaps matches TRBD1 (5 bases). Germline V gives CDR1 SQVTM, CDR2 ANQGSEA. Trimming took off 4 bases at V and 2 bases at J, with 13 bases between the two ends. The CDR3 totals 14 residues.

The chain combines TRBV5-1 with TRBJ1-1; TRBD1 aligns across 9 bases. V lost 5 bases and J lost 2; bases outside the gene matches: 4. CDR1 and CDR2 (germline): SGHRS, YFSETQ. This CDR3 has 14 amino acids. The CDR3 DNA reads TGCGCCAGCAGTGGGGGACAGGGTAACACTGAAGCTTTCTTT. It translates to CASSGGQGNTEAFF.

J is TRBJ2-7 and V is TRBV6-5; D tentatively fits TRBD1 or TRBD2 (5 bases each). This CDR3 has 13 residues. CDR1 is MNHEY, CDR2 SVGAGI, per germline. Trimming took 5 bases from V and 4 from J, leaving 12 bases between them. The CDR3 here is CASSKGTGYEQYF. For the CDR3, the DNA is TGTGCCAGCAGTAAGGGGACGGGTTACGAGCAGTACTTC.

The chain couples TRBV29-1 to TRBJ1-1; 9 nucleotides match TRBD1. The CDR3 totals 13 residues. V lost 6 bases and J lost 3; bases outside the gene matches: 5. Per the germline V gene, CDR1 is SQVTM and CDR2 is ANQGSEA. The CDR3 DNA reads as TGCAGCGTACAGGGGGCGGTGGACACTGAAGCTTTCTTT. It specifies CSVQGAVDTEAFF.

The rearrangement uses TRBV7-6 and TRBJ1-3; maybe TRBD1 (5 bases). The CDR3 is made up of 13 amino acids. Germline V CDR1 and CDR2: SGHVS, FNYEAQ. Between the trimmed V and J ends, which lost 5 bases and 4 bases, there was a span of 9 bases. The CDR3: CASSAGAGNTIYF. The CDR3 DNA reads as TGTGCCAGCAGCGCCGGGGCCGGAAACACCATATATTTT. Full variable domain (rest looked up from reference TRBV7-6 and TRBJ1-3): GAGVSQSPRYKVTKRGQDVALRCDPISGHVSLYWYRQALGQGPEFLTYFNYEAQQDKSGLPNDRFSAERPEGSISTLTIQRTEQRDSAMYRCASSAGAGNTIYFGEGSWLTVV.